Included here is one T cell receptor (beta chain) sequence, with context. The sample belongs to a study of blood T cell repertoires in COVID-19. Study at large: PBMCs, B-cell-depleted T cells, or T cells were the source of the cDNA or gDNA that made up the material.

V was shortened by 6 bases and J by 4 bases, with 18 bases between the two germline ends. CDR3 size: 15 residues. CDR1 is SGHVS, CDR2 FQNEAQ, per germline. Libraries were prepared by immunoSEQ multiplex PCR; TCRdb keeps only in-frame clonotypes and omits some of them. Of about 60,000 clones listed, around four fifths were seen once; the top ten hold approximately 21%. Sequenced input: peripheral blood. The rearrangement joins TRBV7-8 to TRBJ2-5; a possible D gene is TRBD2 (7 bases). The source of this sequence is a man aged 25-40 years with COVID-19, enrolled during active disease. CDR3 amino acids: CASRPRGAPAETQYF. The CDR3 DNA sequence: TGTGCCAGCAGACCCCGGGGGGCCCCAGCAGAGACCCAGTACTTC.